This T cell receptor (beta chain) stems from a study of T-cell memory formation after mild COVID-19. Concerning this clonotype: What it binds is unknown.

Study observations and caveats: Proof of SARS-CoV-2 specificity was absent for the second-wave clones that crested on day 37. Later expanders leaned CD4+, whereas day 15 to 85 contracting clones were balanced CD4/CD8.

Germline V gene sequence: CDR1 ENHRY, CDR2 SYGVKD. The V end lost 0 bases, the J end lost 10 bases, and 9 bases lay between the germline ends. This CDR3 spans 12 amino acids. With constant-segment primers, 5'RACE yielded cDNA libraries of TCR alpha and TCR beta that carried sample barcodes and UMIs. TCRdb reprocessed the 5' RACE reads with MiXCR, giving one entry per CDR3 protein. The data contain 250,000 to 300,000 distinct CDR3 sequences, roughly 15% of them singletons. This TCR was recovered from a man younger than 35 who had mild COVID-19 (a few samples of this study predate the infection). Cell type and time point are not known. J is TRBJ1-1 and V is TRBV10-3; D remains unclear. The sample consisted of PBMCs or a T cell subset sorted from them (not recorded which). CDR3 in amino acids: CAISESEGPAFF. The CDR3 region has the DNA TGTGCCATCAGTGAGTCCGAGGGTCCAGCTTTCTTT.